The TCR beta chain under discussion was sequenced for a study of blood T cell repertoires in COVID-19. Self-reported history from a screening survey and questionnaire set each donor's cohort. Profiling relied on immunoSEQ multiplex PCR, and the TCRdb table lists in-frame clones only, not all of them. The sample lists about 150,000 clones, about 81% seen once, with more than 5.5% in the top ten. The CDR3 totals 13 residues. The V gene lost 5 bases and the J gene lost 4 bases, with 12 bases spanning the gap. The sequencing sample was made of PBMCs or T cells enriched from blood (not recorded which). The receptor comes from a man aged 45-65 years who had recovered from COVID-19. The rearrangement joins TRBV12-3 or TRBV12-4 to TRBJ2-7; D perhaps matches TRBD1 (5 bases). This chain's CDR3 is CASSEIQGYEQYF. The DNA of the CDR3 is TGTGCCAGCAGTGAAATCCAGGGTTACGAGCAGTACTTC.